These T cell receptor beta chains were read from a single sample in a study of blood T cell repertoires in COVID-19. Clones were read by immunoSEQ multiplex PCR, and TCRdb kept only the in-frame ones, dropping some. The data hold about 340,000 clones, with about 86% observed a single time. Source material: PBMCs or T cells enriched from blood (not recorded which). These receptors originate from a woman aged 40 to 50 with acute COVID-19. CDR3s include the opening cysteine and the closing phenylalanine or tryptophan. A D gene is named only where the DNA matches it firmly. Clone size is shown for a subset of rows, as once, few, many or a class of expanded clone.

J gene: TRBJ1-2
D gene: NA
V gene: TRBV7-2
clone size: NA
CDR3 protein: CASSLEVLGQTNIYGYTF
CDR3 DNA: TGTGCCAGCAGCTTAGAGGTGCTGGGGCAGACAAATATCTATGGCTACACCTTC

J gene: TRBJ2-7
D gene: TRBD1
V gene: TRBV10-3
clone size: NA
CDR3 protein: CATEDRAYEQYF
CDR3 DNA: TGTGCCACCGAGGACAGGGCCTACGAGCAGTACTTC

J gene: TRBJ2-6
D gene: NA
V gene: TRBV7-3
clone size: NA
CDR3 protein: CASSPDRPASGANVLTF
CDR3 DNA: TGTGCCAGCAGCCCCGACAGACCAGCTTCTGGGGCCAACGTCCTGACTTTC

J gene: TRBJ1-2
D gene: NA
V gene: TRBV28
clone size: few
CDR3 protein: CASSFSLDYGYTF
CDR3 DNA: TGTGCCAGCAGTTTCAGTCTAGACTATGGCTACACCTTC

J gene: TRBJ1-2
D gene: TRBD1
V gene: TRBV7-9
clone size: NA
CDR3 protein: CASSLGKTGGAGPGYTF
CDR3 DNA: TGTGCCAGCAGCTTAGGCAAGACAGGGGGCGCAGGGCCTGGCTACACCTTC

J gene: TRBJ2-7
D gene: TRBD2
V gene: TRBV4-3
clone size: NA
CDR3 protein: CASSHQSGKGYEQYF
CDR3 DNA: TGCGCCAGCAGCCACCAGAGCGGGAAGGGGTACGAGCAGTACTTC

J gene: TRBJ1-5
D gene: TRBD1
V gene: TRBV5-1
clone size: few
CDR3 protein: CASSPGTGAEQPQHF
CDR3 DNA: TGCGCCAGCAGCCCGGGGACAGGGGCTGAACAGCCCCAGCATTTT

J gene: TRBJ2-7
D gene: TRBD2
V gene: TRBV7-8
clone size: NA
CDR3 protein: CASSLNAGTTGRGVEQYF
CDR3 DNA: TGTGCCAGCAGCTTAAATGCCGGAACTACCGGGAGGGGGGTCGAGCAGTACTTC

J gene: TRBJ2-3
D gene: TRBD1
V gene: TRBV7-8
clone size: NA
CDR3 protein: CASSSGQGAIDTQYF
CDR3 DNA: TGTGCCAGCAGCTCGGGACAGGGAGCGATCGATACGCAGTATTTT

J gene: TRBJ2-1
D gene: TRBD2
V gene: TRBV15
clone size: NA
CDR3 protein: CATSRGTSFYGTSIDEQFF
CDR3 DNA: TGTGCCACCAGCAGAGGCACCTCCTTTTACGGGACTAGCATCGATGAGCAGTTCTTC

J gene: TRBJ2-1
D gene: NA
V gene: TRBV15
clone size: NA
CDR3 protein: CATSRQRGRDNEQFF
CDR3 DNA: TGTGCCACCAGCAGACAGAGGGGGAGGGACAATGAGCAGTTCTTC

J gene: TRBJ2-3
D gene: TRBD2
V gene: TRBV6-5
clone size: NA
CDR3 protein: CASSYSPREVTDTQYF
CDR3 DNA: TGTGCCAGCAGTTATTCCCCGCGGGAGGTGACAGATACGCAGTATTTT

J gene: TRBJ2-3
D gene: NA
V gene: TRBV11-2
clone size: NA
CDR3 protein: CASSLDPQTGSMGTQYF
CDR3 DNA: TGTGCCAGCAGCTTAGATCCCCAGACGGGTTCTATGGGTACGCAGTATTTT

J gene: TRBJ1-1
D gene: TRBD1
V gene: TRBV19
clone size: NA
CDR3 protein: CASSIFGQGGVNTEAFF
CDR3 DNA: TGTGCCAGTAGTATCTTCGGGCAGGGGGGCGTGAACACTGAAGCTTTCTTT

J gene: TRBJ1-1
D gene: NA
V gene: TRBV5-1
clone size: NA
CDR3 protein: CASSLGFQTGAFF
CDR3 DNA: TGCGCCAGCAGCTTGGGTTTCCAGACGGGGGCTTTCTTT

J gene: TRBJ1-1
D gene: NA
V gene: TRBV4-3
clone size: few
CDR3 protein: CASSLGRGESEAFF
CDR3 DNA: TGCGCCAGCAGCTTGGGACGGGGGGAATCTGAAGCTTTCTTT

J gene: TRBJ2-2
D gene: NA
V gene: TRBV7-3
clone size: NA
CDR3 protein: CASSLEGGVGPSGNTGELFF
CDR3 DNA: TGTGCCAGCAGCTTAGAAGGGGGTGTCGGGCCTAGCGGGAACACCGGGGAGCTGTTTTTT

J gene: TRBJ2-1
D gene: NA
V gene: TRBV5-1
clone size: NA
CDR3 protein: CASSYMANEQFF
CDR3 DNA: TGCGCCAGCAGCTACATGGCTAATGAGCAGTTCTTC

J gene: TRBJ1-3
D gene: TRBD1
V gene: TRBV3-1/TRBV3-2
clone size: NA
CDR3 protein: CASSQGQGNTIYF
CDR3 DNA: TGTGCCAGCAGCCAAGGACAGGGGAACACCATATATTTT

J gene: TRBJ2-1
D gene: NA
V gene: TRBV12-5
clone size: few
CDR3 protein: CASGLVSGGEQFF
CDR3 DNA: TGTGCTAGTGGTTTGGTGAGTGGAGGGGAGCAGTTCTTC

J gene: TRBJ1-4
D gene: NA
V gene: TRBV15
clone size: NA
CDR3 protein: CATSRDKAEKLFF
CDR3 DNA: TGTGCCACCAGCAGAGATAAAGCGGAAAAACTGTTTTTT

J gene: TRBJ1-5
D gene: TRBD1
V gene: TRBV19
clone size: NA
CDR3 protein: CASSIRQGALDHSNQPQHF
CDR3 DNA: TGTGCCAGTAGTATCCGACAGGGGGCCTTAGACCATAGCAATCAGCCCCAGCATTTT

J gene: TRBJ1-5
D gene: NA
V gene: TRBV4-2
clone size: NA
CDR3 protein: CASSPRGGDQPQHF
CDR3 DNA: TGTGCCAGCAGCCCACGGGGGGGGGATCAGCCCCAGCATTTT

J gene: TRBJ1-1
D gene: TRBD1
V gene: TRBV18
clone size: NA
CDR3 protein: CASSPQTGRNTEAFF
CDR3 DNA: TGTGCCAGCTCACCCCAGACAGGGAGGAACACTGAAGCTTTCTTT

J gene: TRBJ1-5
D gene: NA
V gene: TRBV15
clone size: NA
CDR3 protein: CATSRDRGDQPQHF
CDR3 DNA: TGTGCCACCAGCAGAGACAGGGGAGATCAGCCCCAGCATTTT

J gene: TRBJ2-3
D gene: NA
V gene: TRBV6-4
clone size: NA
CDR3 protein: CASSRDPSFTDTQYF
CDR3 DNA: TGTGCCAGCAGCCGGGATCCTTCCTTCACAGATACGCAGTATTTT

J gene: TRBJ2-7
D gene: NA
V gene: TRBV5-1
clone size: NA
CDR3 protein: CASSFSAGDHEQYF
CDR3 DNA: TGCGCCAGCAGCTTCTCGGCAGGGGACCACGAGCAGTACTTC

J gene: TRBJ1-5
D gene: NA
V gene: TRBV11-3
clone size: NA
CDR3 protein: CASSLCGPNQPQHF
CDR3 DNA: TGTGCCAGCAGCTTATGTGGGCCCAATCAGCCCCAGCATTTT

J gene: TRBJ2-3
D gene: TRBD2
V gene: TRBV11-3
clone size: NA
CDR3 protein: CASSLGGGEDTQYF
CDR3 DNA: TGTGCCAGCAGCTTAGGCGGGGGGGAAGATACGCAGTATTTT

J gene: TRBJ1-3
D gene: NA
V gene: TRBV18
clone size: NA
CDR3 protein: CASFTSAPALGNTIYF
CDR3 DNA: TGTGCCAGCTTCACCAGCGCCCCGGCGCTGGGAAACACCATATATTTT

J gene: TRBJ1-1
D gene: NA
V gene: TRBV10-3
clone size: few
CDR3 protein: CAIRDPGDKSGTEAFF
CDR3 DNA: TGTGCCATCAGAGACCCTGGGGACAAATCTGGCACTGAAGCTTTCTTT

J gene: TRBJ2-1
D gene: NA
V gene: TRBV6-5
clone size: NA
CDR3 protein: CASNPNSAGYNEQFF
CDR3 DNA: TGTGCCAGCAACCCAAACAGCGCGGGTTACAATGAGCAGTTCTTC

J gene: TRBJ1-5
D gene: NA
V gene: TRBV28
clone size: NA
CDR3 protein: CASSFLAGGSQPQHF
CDR3 DNA: TGTGCCAGCAGTTTCTTAGCGGGGGGCAGTCAGCCCCAGCATTTT

J gene: TRBJ1-1
D gene: NA
V gene: TRBV6-2/TRBV6-3
clone size: once
CDR3 protein: CASSYSTGGFDTEAFF
CDR3 DNA: TGTGCCAGCAGTTACTCGACGGGAGGTTTTGACACTGAAGCTTTCTTT

J gene: TRBJ2-3
D gene: TRBD2
V gene: TRBV28
clone size: NA
CDR3 protein: CASSSRGLAGVSTDTQYF
CDR3 DNA: TGTGCCAGCAGTTCCAGGGGACTAGCGGGGGTAAGCACAGATACGCAGTATTTT

J gene: TRBJ2-7
D gene: TRBD1
V gene: TRBV5-1
clone size: NA
CDR3 protein: CASSPRTGTTYEQYF
CDR3 DNA: TGCGCCAGCAGCCCCAGGACAGGGACGACCTACGAGCAGTACTTC

J gene: TRBJ2-5
D gene: TRBD1
V gene: TRBV25-1
clone size: NA
CDR3 protein: CASSGQGLFGTQYF
CDR3 DNA: TGTGCCAGCAGTGGACAGGGGCTTTTTGGGACCCAGTACTTC

J gene: TRBJ1-1
D gene: NA
V gene: TRBV12-5
clone size: NA
CDR3 protein: CASGLVLGQMNTEAFF
CDR3 DNA: TGTGCTAGTGGTTTGGTACTTGGACAGATGAACACTGAAGCTTTCTTT

J gene: TRBJ2-2
D gene: NA
V gene: TRBV15
clone size: once
CDR3 protein: CATSKNRRSGAGELFF
CDR3 DNA: TGTGCCACCAGCAAGAACAGGAGAAGTGGGGCCGGGGAGCTGTTTTTT

J gene: TRBJ1-1
D gene: TRBD1
V gene: TRBV18
clone size: NA
CDR3 protein: CASSPDRAGAEAFF
CDR3 DNA: TGTGCCAGCTCACCAGACAGGGCGGGCGCTGAAGCTTTCTTT

J gene: TRBJ2-1
D gene: NA
V gene: TRBV5-6
clone size: NA
CDR3 protein: CASSLITGRWDNEQFF
CDR3 DNA: TGTGCCAGCAGCTTGATCACAGGGCGTTGGGACAATGAGCAGTTCTTC

J gene: TRBJ2-5
D gene: NA
V gene: TRBV18
clone size: few
CDR3 protein: CASSNGETQYF
CDR3 DNA: TGTGCCAGCTCAAACGGGGAGACCCAGTACTTC

J gene: TRBJ1-3
D gene: TRBD1
V gene: TRBV7-8
clone size: NA
CDR3 protein: CASSVPRDRNRLSGNTIYF
CDR3 DNA: TGTGCCAGCAGCGTCCCCCGGGACAGAAATAGACTCTCTGGAAACACCATATATTTT

J gene: TRBJ2-1
D gene: TRBD1
V gene: TRBV7-2
clone size: NA
CDR3 protein: CASLLTGGNYNEQFF
CDR3 DNA: TGTGCCAGCCTACTCACAGGGGGCAACTACAATGAGCAGTTCTTC

J gene: TRBJ2-7
D gene: NA
V gene: TRBV3-1/TRBV3-2
clone size: NA
CDR3 protein: CASSQGGTYPYEQYF
CDR3 DNA: TGTGCCAGCAGCCAAGGCGGGACCTACCCCTACGAGCAGTACTTC

J gene: TRBJ2-5
D gene: TRBD2
V gene: TRBV4-2
clone size: NA
CDR3 protein: CASSREGTETQYF
CDR3 DNA: TGTGCCAGCAGCCGGGAGGGAACGGAGACCCAGTACTTC

J gene: TRBJ1-1
D gene: TRBD1
V gene: TRBV7-9
clone size: once
CDR3 protein: CASPDRGQAFF
CDR3 DNA: TGTGCCAGCCCGGACAGGGGGCAAGCTTTCTTT

J gene: TRBJ1-2
D gene: TRBD1
V gene: TRBV7-2
clone size: NA
CDR3 protein: CASSLAVRTGPGLTF
CDR3 DNA: TGTGCCAGCAGCTTAGCTGTAAGGACAGGGCCGGGCCTCACCTTC

J gene: TRBJ2-3
D gene: NA
V gene: TRBV9
clone size: NA
CDR3 protein: CASSPRAASTDTQYF
CDR3 DNA: TGTGCCAGCAGCCCTCGAGCGGCCAGCACAGATACGCAGTATTTT

J gene: TRBJ1-3
D gene: TRBD1
V gene: TRBV2
clone size: NA
CDR3 protein: CASSEGQTSGNTIYF
CDR3 DNA: TGTGCCAGCAGTGAGGGACAGACCTCTGGAAACACCATATATTTT

J gene: TRBJ2-1
D gene: TRBD2
V gene: TRBV5-1
clone size: few
CDR3 protein: CASSPGGGYNEQFF
CDR3 DNA: TGCGCCAGCAGCCCCGGGGGGGGGTACAATGAGCAGTTCTTC

J gene: TRBJ1-3
D gene: NA
V gene: TRBV4-1
clone size: NA
CDR3 protein: CASSQESVVSGNTIYF
CDR3 DNA: TGCGCCAGCAGCCAAGAATCAGTCGTCTCTGGAAACACCATATATTTT

J gene: TRBJ1-1
D gene: NA
V gene: TRBV28
clone size: NA
CDR3 protein: CAAAENTEAFF
CDR3 DNA: TGTGCCGCAGCGGAGAACACTGAAGCTTTCTTT